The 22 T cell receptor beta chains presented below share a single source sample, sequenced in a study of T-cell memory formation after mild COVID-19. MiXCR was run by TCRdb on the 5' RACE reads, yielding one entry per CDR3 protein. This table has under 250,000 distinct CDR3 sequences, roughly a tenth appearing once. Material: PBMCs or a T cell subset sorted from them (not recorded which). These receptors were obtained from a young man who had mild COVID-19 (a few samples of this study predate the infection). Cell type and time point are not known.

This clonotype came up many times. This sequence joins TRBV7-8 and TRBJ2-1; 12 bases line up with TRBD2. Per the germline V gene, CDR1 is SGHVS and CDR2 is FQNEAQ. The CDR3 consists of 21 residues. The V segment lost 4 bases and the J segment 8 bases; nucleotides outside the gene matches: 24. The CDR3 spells CASSYAPLTSGRTPRRHEQFF. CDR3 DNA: TGTGCCAGCAGCTACGCCCCCCTGACTAGCGGGAGAACCCCCCGGAGGCATGAGCAGTTCTTC.

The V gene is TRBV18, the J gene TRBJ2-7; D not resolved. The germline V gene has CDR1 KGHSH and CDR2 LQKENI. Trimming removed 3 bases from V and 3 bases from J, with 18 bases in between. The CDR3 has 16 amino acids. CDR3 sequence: CASSPNSLDAVYEQYF. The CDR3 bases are TGTGCCAGCTCACCGAACAGCCTGGATGCCGTCTACGAGCAGTACTTC. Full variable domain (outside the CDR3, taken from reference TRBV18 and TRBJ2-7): NAGVMQNPRHLVRRRGQEARLRCSPMKGHSHVYWYRQLPEEGLKFMVYLQKENIIDESGMPKERFSAEFPKEGPSILRIQQVVRGDSAAYFCASSPNSLDAVYEQYFGPGTRLTVT.

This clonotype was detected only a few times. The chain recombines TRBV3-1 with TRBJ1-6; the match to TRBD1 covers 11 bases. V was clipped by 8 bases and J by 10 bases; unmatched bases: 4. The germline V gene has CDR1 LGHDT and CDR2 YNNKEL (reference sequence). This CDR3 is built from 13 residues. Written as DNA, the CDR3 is TGTGCCAGCCAGGGACAGGGGGAATCACCCCTCCACTTT. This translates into CASQGQGESPLHF.

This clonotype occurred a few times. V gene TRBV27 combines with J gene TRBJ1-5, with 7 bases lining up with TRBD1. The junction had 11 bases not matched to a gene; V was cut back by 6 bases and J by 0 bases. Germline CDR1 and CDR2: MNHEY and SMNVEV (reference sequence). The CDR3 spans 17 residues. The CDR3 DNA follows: TGTGCCAGCAGATCCACAGGGGATCCTCATAGCAATCAGCCCCAGCATTTT. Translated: CASRSTGDPHSNQPQHF.

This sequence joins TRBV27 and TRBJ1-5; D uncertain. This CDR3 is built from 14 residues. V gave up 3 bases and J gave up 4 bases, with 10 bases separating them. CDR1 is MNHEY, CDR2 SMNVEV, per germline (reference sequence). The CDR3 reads CASSFRGSNQPQHF. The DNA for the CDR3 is TGTGCCAGCAGTTTCCGAGGGAGTAATCAGCCCCAGCATTTT.

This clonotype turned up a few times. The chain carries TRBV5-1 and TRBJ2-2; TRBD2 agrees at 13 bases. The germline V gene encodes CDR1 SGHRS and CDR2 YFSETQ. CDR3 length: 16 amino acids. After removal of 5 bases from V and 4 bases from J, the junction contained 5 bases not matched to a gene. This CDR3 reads CASRGTSGDRTGELFF. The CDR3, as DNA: TGCGCCAGCAGGGGGACTAGCGGGGACCGCACCGGGGAGCTGTTTTTT.

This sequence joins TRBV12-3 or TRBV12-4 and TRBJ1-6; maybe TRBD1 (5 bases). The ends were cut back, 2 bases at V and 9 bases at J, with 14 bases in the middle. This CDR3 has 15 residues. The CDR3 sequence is CASSLTAGLGSPLHF. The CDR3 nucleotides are TGTGCCAGCAGTTTAACAGCGGGGCTAGGTTCACCCCTCCACTTT.

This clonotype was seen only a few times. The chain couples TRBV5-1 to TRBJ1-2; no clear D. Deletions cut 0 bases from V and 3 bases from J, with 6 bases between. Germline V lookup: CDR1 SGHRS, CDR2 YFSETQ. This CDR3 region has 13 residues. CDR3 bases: TGCGCCAGCAGCTTGGGACATTACTATGGCTACACCTTC. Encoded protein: CASSLGHYYGYTF.

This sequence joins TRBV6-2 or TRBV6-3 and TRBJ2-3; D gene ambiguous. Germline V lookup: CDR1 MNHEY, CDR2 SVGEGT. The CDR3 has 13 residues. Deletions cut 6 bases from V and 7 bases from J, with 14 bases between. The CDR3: CASRVMARNTQYF. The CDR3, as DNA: TGTGCCAGCAGGGTCATGGCCAGGAATACGCAGTATTTT.

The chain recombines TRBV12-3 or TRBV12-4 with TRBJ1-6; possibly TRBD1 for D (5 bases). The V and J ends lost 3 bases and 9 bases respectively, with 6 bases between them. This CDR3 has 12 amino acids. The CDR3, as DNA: TGTGCCAGCAGTTTGCAGGGTTCACCCCTCCACTTT. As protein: CASSLQGSPLHF.

The CDR3 sequence: CASSQILTRGQPDSPLHF. The CDR3 DNA reads as TGCGCCAGCAGCCAAATATTAACAAGGGGACAGCCGGATTCACCCCTCCACTTT. This chain connects TRBV4-1 to TRBJ1-6; 7 bases align to TRBD1. This CDR3 contains 18 residues. The germline gives CDR1 MGHRA, CDR2 YSYEKL. Trimming at V came to 2 bases and at J to 8 bases, leaving 15 bases not matched to a gene.

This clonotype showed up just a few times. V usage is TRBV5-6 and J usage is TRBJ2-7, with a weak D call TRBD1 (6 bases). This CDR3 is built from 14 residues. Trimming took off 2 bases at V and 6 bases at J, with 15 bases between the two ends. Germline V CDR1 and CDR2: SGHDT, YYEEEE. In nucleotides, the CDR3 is TGTGCCAGCAGCTTCGGACAGCCTAAACTCGAGCAGTACTTC. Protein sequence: CASSFGQPKLEQYF.

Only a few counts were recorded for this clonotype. For the CDR3, the DNA is TGCGCCAGCAGCCACTCAAAACATGCCTATAATTCACCCCTCCACTTT. Amino acid sequence: CASSHSKHAYNSPLHF. This chain joins TRBV4-3 and TRBJ1-6; D not resolved. CDR1 LGHNA and CDR2 YSLEER come from the germline V gene. V was clipped by 3 bases and J by 2 bases, with 11 bases between them. There are 16 residues in the CDR3.

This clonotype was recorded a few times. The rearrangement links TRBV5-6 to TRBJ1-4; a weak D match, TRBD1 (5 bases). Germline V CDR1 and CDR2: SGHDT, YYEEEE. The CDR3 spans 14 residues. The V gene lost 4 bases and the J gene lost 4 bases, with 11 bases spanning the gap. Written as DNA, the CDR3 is TGTGCCAGCAGCCTCGGAGGGGATAATGAAAAACTGTTTTTT. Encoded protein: CASSLGGDNEKLFF.

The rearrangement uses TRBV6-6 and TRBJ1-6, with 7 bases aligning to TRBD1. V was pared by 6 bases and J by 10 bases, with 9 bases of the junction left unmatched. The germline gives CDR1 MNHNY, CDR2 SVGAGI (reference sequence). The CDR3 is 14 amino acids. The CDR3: CASRRTGQISPLHF. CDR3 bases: TGTGCCAGCAGGCGGACAGGACAGATCTCACCCCTCCACTTT.

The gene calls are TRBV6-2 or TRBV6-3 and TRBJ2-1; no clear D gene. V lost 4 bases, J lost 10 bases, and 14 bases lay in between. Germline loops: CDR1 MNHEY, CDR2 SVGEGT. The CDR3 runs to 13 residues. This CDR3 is CASSSTVLLEQFF. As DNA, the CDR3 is TGTGCCAGCAGTTCTACGGTCCTACTCGAGCAGTTCTTC.

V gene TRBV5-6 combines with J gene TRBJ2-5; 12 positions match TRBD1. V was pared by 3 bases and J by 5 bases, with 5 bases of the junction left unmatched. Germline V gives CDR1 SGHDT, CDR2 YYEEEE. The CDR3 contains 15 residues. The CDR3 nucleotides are TGTGCCAGCAGCTCCCGGGACAGGGGGCGGGAGACCCAGTACTTC. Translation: CASSSRDRGRETQYF.

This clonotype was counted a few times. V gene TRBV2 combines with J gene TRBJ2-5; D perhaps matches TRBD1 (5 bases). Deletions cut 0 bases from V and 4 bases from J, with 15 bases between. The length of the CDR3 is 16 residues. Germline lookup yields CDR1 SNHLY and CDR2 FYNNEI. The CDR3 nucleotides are TGTGCCAGCAGTGAAGCTCCAGGGTTAGGATCAGAGACCCAGTACTTC. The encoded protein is CASSEAPGLGSETQYF.

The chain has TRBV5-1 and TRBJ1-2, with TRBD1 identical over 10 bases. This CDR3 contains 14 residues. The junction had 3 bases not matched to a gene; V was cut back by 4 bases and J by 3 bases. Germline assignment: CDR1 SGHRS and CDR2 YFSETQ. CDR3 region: CASSRDRGHYGYTF. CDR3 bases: TGCGCCAGCAGCCGCGACAGGGGGCACTATGGCTACACCTTC. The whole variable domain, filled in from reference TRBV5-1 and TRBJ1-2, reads KAGVTQTPRYLIKTRGQQVTLSCSPISGHRSVSWYQQTPGQGLQFLFEYFSETQRNKGNFPGRFSGRQFSNSRSEMNVSTLELGDSALYLCASSRDRGHYGYTFGSGTRLTVV.

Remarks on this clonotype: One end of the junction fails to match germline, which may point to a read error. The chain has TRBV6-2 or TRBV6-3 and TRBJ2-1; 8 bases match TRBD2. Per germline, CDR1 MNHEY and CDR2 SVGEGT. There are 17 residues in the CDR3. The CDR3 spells CASSNSGTSRSYNEQFF. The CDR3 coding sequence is TGTGCCAGCAGTAACTCCGGGACTAGTCGCTCCTACAATGAGCAGTTCTTC.

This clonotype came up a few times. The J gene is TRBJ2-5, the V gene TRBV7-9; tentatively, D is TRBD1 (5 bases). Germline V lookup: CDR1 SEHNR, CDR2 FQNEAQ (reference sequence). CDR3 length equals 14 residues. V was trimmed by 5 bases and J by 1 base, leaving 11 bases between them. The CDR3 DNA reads TGTGCCAGCAGCCGACTCACAGGCCAAGAGACCCAGTACTTC. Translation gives CASSRLTGQETQYF.

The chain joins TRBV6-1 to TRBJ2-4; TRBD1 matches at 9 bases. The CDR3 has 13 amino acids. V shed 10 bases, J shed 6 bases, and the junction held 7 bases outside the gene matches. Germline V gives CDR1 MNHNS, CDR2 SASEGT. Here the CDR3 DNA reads TGTGCCACCACAAGGGACAGGGTAAACATTCAGTACTTC. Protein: CATTRDRVNIQYF.